The 5 T cell receptor beta chains in this list originate from one sample, sequenced in a study of T cell responses to AZD1222 COVID-19 vaccine. Clones were sequenced by immunoSEQ multiplex PCR, and TCRdb holds only the in-frame ones, with some missing. The table records 140,000 to 150,000 clones, 70% to 90% of them present only once. Sequencing used peripheral blood, obtained on day 0 of AZD1222 vaccination. The receptors shown here come from an adult in good health.

This chain links TRBV7-2 with TRBJ2-7; D gene ambiguous. V gave up 1 base and J gave up 4 bases, with 5 bases separating them. This CDR3 region has 12 residues. Germline V gene lookup returns CDR1 SGHTA and CDR2 FQGNSA. DNA for the CDR3: TGTGCCAGCAGCTTAGACCAATACGAGCAGTACTTC. Translating it yields CASSLDQYEQYF.

On this clone: Different DNA sequences within this sample yield the same CDR3. The chain carries TRBV2 and TRBJ1-5, with D unclear. V was pared by 2 bases and J by 0 bases, with 8 bases between. This CDR3 has 15 amino acids. CDR1 is SNHLY, CDR2 FYNNEI, per germline. CDR3: CASSERGLSNQPQHF. CDR3 in DNA: TGTGCCAGCAGTGAACGCGGACTTAGCAATCAGCCCCAGCATTTT.

This clone occurred once. This chain connects TRBV20-1 to TRBJ2-3; tentatively, D is TRBD1 or TRBD2 (6 bases each). The CDR3 sequence is 11 residues long. Trimming cost V 7 bases and J 6 bases, with 11 bases left between them. Per germline, CDR1 DFQATT and CDR2 SNEGSKA (reference sequence). The DNA for the CDR3 is TGCAGTGAGGGGGGCGGGGATACGCAGTATTTT. Translation gives CSEGGGDTQYF.

To note about this clone: The limits of the CDR3 on the DNA are not certain, so only TCRdb's listed CDR3 is given. This chain links TRBV27 with TRBJ2-1; the table's TRBD1 call for D was not verified on the DNA. The CDR3 is 16 residues long, counting both termini. CDR1 is MNHEY and CDR2 is SMNVEV in the germline V gene (reference sequence). CDR3 loop: CASSSSDRGYYNEQFF.

The rearrangement joins TRBV6-2 or TRBV6-3 to TRBJ1-2; D is undetermined. Trimming pared 2 bases from V and 8 bases from J, leaving 18 bases between. The CDR3 is made up of 15 amino acids. Germline lookup yields CDR1 MNHEY and CDR2 SVGEGT. CDR3 sequence: CASSYGDTPSGGYTF. The CDR3, as DNA: TGTGCCAGCAGTTACGGCGACACCCCCTCGGGAGGCTACACCTTC.